Detailed here is one TCR beta chain. The antigen is unknown. This CDR3 is built from 17 residues. J was trimmed by 4 bases and V by 4 bases; bases with no gene match: 16. Per the germline V gene, CDR1 is MGHRA and CDR2 is YSYEKL. This sample stems from a study of T cells in localized non-small cell lung cancer. Points from the study as a whole: Adjacent lung had a median roughly 50 of the 100 largest tumor clones.

Only in-frame clones appear in the TCRdb table, and some are missing; sequencing was by immunoSEQ multiplex PCR. The data show some 30,000 clones, with about nine tenths seen just once and over 15% held by the top ten. V gene TRBV4-1 combines with J gene TRBJ2-7; TRBD2 aligns across 7 bases. This receptor was taken from a man between 40 and 70 years old with stage III lung adenocarcinoma. The sample here was peripheral blood mononuclear cells, taken before any cancer treatment. Written as DNA, the CDR3 is TGCGCCAGCAGCCCAACACTGGGGGGGACTTCTCGGTACGAGCAGTACTTC. It specifies CASSPTLGGTSRYEQYF.